The rows below give T cell receptor beta chains drawn from one sample of a study of T cell repertoires in cytomegalovirus infection. These receptors have no known antigen. Each CDR3 protein gets one entry after TCRdb re-called the reads with MiXCR. The repertoire has 900,000 to 950,000 distinct CDR3 sequences, roughly a third of them found once; the top ten carry roughly 13%. The sample in question was cultured CD8+ T cells from PBMCs, obtained from culture after CMV antigen stimulation. The receptors derive from a human donor in good health (CMV status not recorded). Some clones in this sample may be carry-over from other donors' samples. Both conserved end residues are part of each CDR3. D genes are given only for firm matches. For some rows the clone size is stated as once, few or many, or as a class when expanded; others skip it.

abundance	j_gene	d_gene	v_gene	CDR3aa	CDR3nt
few	TRBJ2-5	-	TRBV6-1	CASSEWQGQETQYF	TGTGCCAGCAGTGAGTGGCAGGGCCAAGAGACCCAGTACTTC
few	TRBJ2-1	TRBD2	TRBV27	CASRIMPSGGYNEQFF	TGTGCCAGCCGTATTATGCCCAGCGGGGGGTACAATGAGCAGTTCTTC
few	TRBJ2-5	-	TRBV7-7	CASSPHGALQETQYF	TGTGCTAGCAGCCCTCACGGGGCTTTGCAAGAGACCCAGTACTTC
-	TRBJ1-6	-	TRBV10-2	CASSDVGASPSTYNSPLHF	TGCGCCAGCAGTGATGTGGGGGCTTCTCCTAGCACCTATAATTCACCCCTCCACTTT
many	TRBJ2-1	TRBD1	TRBV5-1	CASSRTGAYNEQFF	TGCGCCAGCAGCCGGACAGGGGCCTACAATGAGCAGTTCTTC
-	TRBJ1-1	-	TRBV6-5	CASSYQGLHEAFF	TGTGCCAGCAGTTACCAAGGCCTGCATGAAGCTTTCTTT
few	TRBJ2-5	TRBD2	TRBV7-3	CASSLTGGRQETQYF	TGTGCCAGCAGCTTAACGGGAGGGAGGCAAGAGACCCAGTACTTC
-	TRBJ1-3	TRBD1	TRBV6-1	CASSEDAGGLNTIYF	TGTGCCAGCAGTGAAGATGCAGGGGGTCTAAACACCATATATTTT
few	TRBJ1-5	-	TRBV28	CASSADLVGNQPQHF	TGTGCCAGCAGTGCCGATTTGGTTGGCAATCAGCCCCAGCATTTT
many	TRBJ2-3	TRBD2	TRBV7-9	CASSRTSGGTDTQYF	TGTGCCAGCTCACGAACTAGCGGGGGAACAGATACGCAGTATTTT
-	TRBJ2-7	-	TRBV5-1	CASSSGSGLYEQYF	TGCGCCAGCAGCTCCGGGTCGGGGCTCTACGAGCAGTACTTC
-	TRBJ2-2	-	TRBV7-3	CANSSSGRELFF	TGTGCCAACAGCTCCTCGGGGCGGGAGCTGTTTTTT
-	TRBJ2-3	-	TRBV6-5	CASSYSGLPRDTQYF	TGTGCCAGCAGTTACTCAGGACTACCTAGAGATACGCAGTATTTT
few	TRBJ2-1	-	TRBV7-9	CASSLPSRGNNEQFF	TGTGCCAGCAGCTTACCATCCCGGGGTAACAATGAGCAGTTCTTC
few	TRBJ1-1	-	TRBV5-4	CASSLGWGSGTEAFF	TGTGCCAGCAGCTTGGGTTGGGGGTCGGGAACTGAAGCTTTCTTT
-	TRBJ1-1	-	TRBV2	CASPGTNTEAFF	TGTGCCAGCCCCGGAACGAACACTGAAGCTTTCTTT
few	TRBJ2-1	TRBD2	TRBV24-1	CATSDLGTSGVNSYNEQFF	TGTGCCACCAGTGATCTCGGGACTAGCGGGGTTAACTCCTACAATGAGCAGTTCTTC
-	TRBJ2-3	-	TRBV2	CASRMAQTGTDTQYF	TGTGCCAGCAGAATGGCTCAGACAGGCACAGATACGCAGTATTTT
many	TRBJ1-1	-	TRBV7-6	CASSSPGFEAFF	TGTGCCAGCAGCTCACCGGGTTTCGAAGCTTTCTTT
once	TRBJ1-4	TRBD1	TRBV5-8	CASSSKGTGATNEKLFF	TGTGCCAGCAGCTCAAAGGGGACAGGAGCAACTAATGAAAAACTGTTTTTT
-	TRBJ1-1	-	TRBV28	CASSGGRYTEAFF	TGTGCCAGCTCCGGAGGGCGGTACACTGAAGCTTTCTTT
-	TRBJ1-5	-	TRBV28	CASSPLVVQPQHF	TGTGCCAGCAGTCCCCTGGTGGTGCAGCCCCAGCATTTT
-	TRBJ2-7	-	TRBV27	CASRRRGEGSYEQYF	TGTGCCAGCAGACGAAGGGGGGAAGGATCTTACGAGCAGTACTTC
few	TRBJ2-7	TRBD2	TRBV4-2	CASSQGGGPIYEQYF	TGTGCCAGCAGCCAAGGCGGGGGGCCCATCTACGAGCAGTACTTC
few	TRBJ1-1	-	TRBV6-1	CASSDPDTILTEAFF	TGTGCCAGCAGTGACCCAGACACCATCCTCACTGAAGCTTTCTTT
-	TRBJ2-7	-	TRBV5-1	CASSLADITGYSYEQYF	TGCGCCAGCAGCTTGGCTGACATCACCGGCTATTCCTACGAGCAGTACTTC
many	TRBJ1-1	TRBD1	TRBV7-2	CASSQWDRGEENEAFF	TGTGCCAGCAGCCAATGGGACAGGGGGGAGGAAAATGAAGCTTTCTTT
few	TRBJ2-4	TRBD2	TRBV7-9	CASSSSGGRGYF	TGTGCCAGCAGCTCCAGCGGGGGCAGGGGGTACTTC
few	TRBJ2-1	-	TRBV3-1	CASSYTANEQFF	TGTGCCAGCAGCTACACGGCCAATGAGCAGTTCTTC
-	TRBJ2-7	TRBD2	TRBV20-1	CSATSGGAYEQYF	TGCAGTGCTACAAGCGGGGGGGCCTACGAGCAGTACTTC
many	TRBJ2-5	-	TRBV7-8	CASSLTVRQETQYF	TGTGCCAGCAGCTTGACGGTGAGACAAGAGACCCAGTACTTC
few	TRBJ1-5	-	TRBV20-1	CSAPTGSPNQPQHF	TGCAGTGCTCCCACGGGCAGCCCTAATCAGCCCCAGCATTTT
-	TRBJ2-5	TRBD2	TRBV7-8	CASSPIGGAVVRETQYF	TGTGCCAGCAGCCCTATCGGGGGGGCAGTAGTAAGGGAGACCCAGTACTTC
few	TRBJ1-1	-	TRBV6-5	CASSYSRGGNTEAFF	TGTGCCAGCAGTTACAGCCGCGGGGGGAACACTGAAGCTTTCTTT
-	TRBJ2-1	-	TRBV11-1	CASSPTYGLPIYNEQFF	TGTGCCAGCAGCCCAACGTACGGGCTCCCGATCTACAATGAGCAGTTCTTC
-	TRBJ2-4	TRBD1	TRBV5-6	CASSQRQGYIQYF	TGTGCCAGCAGCCAAAGACAGGGATACATTCAGTACTTC
many	TRBJ2-1	-	TRBV6-5	CASSYVGGRFYNEQFF	TGTGCCAGCAGTTACGTTGGGGGCAGGTTCTACAATGAGCAGTTCTTC
few	TRBJ1-3	TRBD1	TRBV7-9	CASSLTGGRNTIYF	TGTGCCAGCAGCTTGACAGGGGGAAGGAACACCATATATTTT
-	TRBJ2-6	-	TRBV27	CASSQISAGPSSGANVLTF	TGTGCCAGCAGCCAGATAAGTGCAGGTCCCAGCTCTGGGGCCAACGTCCTGACTTTC
few	TRBJ1-6	TRBD1	TRBV12-3/TRBV12-4	CASSATGVNSPLHF	TGTGCCAGCAGTGCGACAGGGGTAAATTCACCCCTCCACTTT
few	TRBJ1-1	TRBD1	TRBV19	CASIPRDRLTEAFF	TGTGCCAGTATCCCACGGGACAGGCTTACTGAAGCTTTCTTT
-	TRBJ1-1	-	TRBV7-8	CANSYRGVVNTEAFF	TGTGCCAACAGCTACCGGGGGGTGGTGAACACTGAAGCTTTCTTT
-	TRBJ1-1	TRBD1	TRBV6-2/TRBV6-3	CASSTLTGPNTEAFF	TGTGCCAGCAGTACACTGACAGGGCCGAACACTGAAGCTTTCTTT
-	TRBJ2-5	-	TRBV27	CASSPQLQGLETQYF	TGTGCCAGCAGTCCCCAACTACAGGGTTTGGAGACCCAGTACTTC
-	TRBJ2-7	-	TRBV6-1	CASSEAAGFYEQYF	TGTGCCAGCAGTGAAGCGGCCGGTTTCTACGAGCAGTACTTC
-	TRBJ2-1	TRBD2	TRBV10-3	CAIRTGTRHNEQFF	TGTGCCATCAGAACCGGGACTAGACACAATGAGCAGTTCTTC
-	TRBJ1-2	-	TRBV29-1	CSVEYPTGPGINYGYTF	TGCAGCGTTGAATACCCCACAGGCCCCGGAATTAACTATGGCTACACCTTC
-	TRBJ2-2	-	TRBV6-5	CASSSRGFYTGELFF	TGTGCCAGCAGTTCCAGGGGTTTCTACACCGGGGAGCTGTTTTTT
-	TRBJ2-3	-	TRBV6-1	CASRDWVTDTQYF	TGTGCCAGCCGGGACTGGGTCACAGATACGCAGTATTTT
few	TRBJ2-2	TRBD1	TRBV6-5	CASSYWPGTGSTGELFF	TGTGCCAGCAGTTACTGGCCGGGGACAGGGTCCACCGGGGAGCTGTTTTTT
-	TRBJ2-1	-	TRBV6-5	CASSWDKYEQFF	TGTGCCAGCAGTTGGGACAAATATGAGCAGTTCTTC
many	TRBJ1-3	-	TRBV7-6	CASSLSSGNTIYF	TGTGCCAGCAGCTTAAGCTCTGGAAACACCATATATTTT
many	TRBJ2-5	TRBD2	TRBV7-8	CASSLLAGGGETQYF	TGTGCCAGCAGCTTACTAGCGGGGGGGGGAGAGACCCAGTACTTC